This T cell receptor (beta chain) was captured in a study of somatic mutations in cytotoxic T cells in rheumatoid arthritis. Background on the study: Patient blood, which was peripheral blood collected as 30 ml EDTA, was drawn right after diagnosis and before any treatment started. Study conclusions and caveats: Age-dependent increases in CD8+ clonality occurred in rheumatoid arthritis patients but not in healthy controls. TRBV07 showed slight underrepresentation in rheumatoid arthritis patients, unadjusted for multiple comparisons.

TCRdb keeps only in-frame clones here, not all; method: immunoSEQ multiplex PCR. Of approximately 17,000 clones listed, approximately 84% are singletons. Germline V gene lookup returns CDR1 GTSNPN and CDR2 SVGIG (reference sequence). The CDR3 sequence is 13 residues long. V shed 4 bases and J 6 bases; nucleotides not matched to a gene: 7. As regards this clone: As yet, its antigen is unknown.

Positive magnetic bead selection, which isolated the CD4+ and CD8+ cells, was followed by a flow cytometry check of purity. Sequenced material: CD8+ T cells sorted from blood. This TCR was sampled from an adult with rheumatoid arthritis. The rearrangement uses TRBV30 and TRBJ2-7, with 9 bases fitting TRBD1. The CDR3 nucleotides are TGTGCCTGGAAGGGACAGGGATTCCGCGAGCAGTACTTC. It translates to CAWKGQGFREQYF. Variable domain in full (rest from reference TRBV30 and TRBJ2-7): SQTIHQWPATLVQPVGSPLSLECTVEGTSNPNLYWYRQAAGRGLQLLFYSVGIGQISSEVPQNLSASRPQDRQFILSSKKLLLSDSGFYLCAWKGQGFREQYFGPGTRLTVT.